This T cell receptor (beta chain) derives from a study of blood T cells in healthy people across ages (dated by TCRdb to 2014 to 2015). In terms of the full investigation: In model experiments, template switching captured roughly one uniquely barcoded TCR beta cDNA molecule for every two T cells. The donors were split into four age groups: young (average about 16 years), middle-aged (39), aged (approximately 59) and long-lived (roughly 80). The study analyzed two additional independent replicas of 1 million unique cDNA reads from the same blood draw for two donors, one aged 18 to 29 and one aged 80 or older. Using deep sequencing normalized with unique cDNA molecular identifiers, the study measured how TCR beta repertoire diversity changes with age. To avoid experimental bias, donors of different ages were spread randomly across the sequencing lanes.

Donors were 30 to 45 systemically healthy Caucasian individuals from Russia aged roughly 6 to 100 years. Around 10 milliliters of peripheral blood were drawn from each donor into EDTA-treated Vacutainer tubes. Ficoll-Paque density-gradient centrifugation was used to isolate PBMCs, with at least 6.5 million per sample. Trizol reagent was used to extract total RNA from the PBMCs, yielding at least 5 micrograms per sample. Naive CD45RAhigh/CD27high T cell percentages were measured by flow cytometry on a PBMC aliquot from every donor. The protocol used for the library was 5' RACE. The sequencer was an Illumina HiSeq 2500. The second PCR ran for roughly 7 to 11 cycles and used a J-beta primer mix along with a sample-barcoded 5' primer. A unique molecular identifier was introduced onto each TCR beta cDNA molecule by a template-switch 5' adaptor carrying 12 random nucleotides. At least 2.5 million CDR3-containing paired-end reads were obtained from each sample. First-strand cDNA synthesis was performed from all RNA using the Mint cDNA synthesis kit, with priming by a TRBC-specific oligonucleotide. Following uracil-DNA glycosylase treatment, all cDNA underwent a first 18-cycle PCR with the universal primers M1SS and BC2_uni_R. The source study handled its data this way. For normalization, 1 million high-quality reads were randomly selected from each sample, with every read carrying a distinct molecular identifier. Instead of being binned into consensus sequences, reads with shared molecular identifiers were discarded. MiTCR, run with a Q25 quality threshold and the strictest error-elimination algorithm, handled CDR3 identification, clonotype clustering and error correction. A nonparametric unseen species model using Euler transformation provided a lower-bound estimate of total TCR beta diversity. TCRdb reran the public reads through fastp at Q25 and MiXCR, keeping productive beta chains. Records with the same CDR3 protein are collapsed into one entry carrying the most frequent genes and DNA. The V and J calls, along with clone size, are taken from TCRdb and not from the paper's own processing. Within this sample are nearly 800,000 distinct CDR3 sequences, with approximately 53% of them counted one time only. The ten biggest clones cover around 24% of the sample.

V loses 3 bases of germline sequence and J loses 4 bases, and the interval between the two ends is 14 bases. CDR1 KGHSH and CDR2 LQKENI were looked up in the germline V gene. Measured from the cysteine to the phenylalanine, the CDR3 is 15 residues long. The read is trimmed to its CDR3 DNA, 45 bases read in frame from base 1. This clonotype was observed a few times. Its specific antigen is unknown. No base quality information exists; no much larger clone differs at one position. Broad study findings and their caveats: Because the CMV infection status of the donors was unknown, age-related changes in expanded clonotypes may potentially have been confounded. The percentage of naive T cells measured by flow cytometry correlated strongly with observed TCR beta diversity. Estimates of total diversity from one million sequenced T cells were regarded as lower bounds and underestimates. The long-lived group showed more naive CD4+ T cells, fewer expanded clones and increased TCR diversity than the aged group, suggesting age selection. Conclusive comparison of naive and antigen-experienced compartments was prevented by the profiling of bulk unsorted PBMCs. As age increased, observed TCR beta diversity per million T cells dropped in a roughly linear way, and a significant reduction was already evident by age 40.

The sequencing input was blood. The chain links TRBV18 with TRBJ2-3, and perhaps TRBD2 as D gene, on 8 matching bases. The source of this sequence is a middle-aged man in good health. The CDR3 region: CASSPPGGGADTQYF. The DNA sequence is TGTGCCAGCTCACCGCCGGGAGGGGGCGCAGATACGCAGTATTTT. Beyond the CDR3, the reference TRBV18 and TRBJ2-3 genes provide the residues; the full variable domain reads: NAGVMQNPRHLVRRRGQEARLRCSPMKGHSHVYWYRQLPEEGLKFMVYLQKENIIDESGMPKERFSAEFPKEGPSILRIQQVVRGDSAAYFCASSPPGGGADTQYFGPGTRLTVL.